What follows are 3 T cell receptor beta chains derived from one specimen sequenced in a study of blood T cell repertoires in COVID-19. Assay used: immunoSEQ multiplex PCR; TCRdb lists only in-frame clones, some missing. The sample carries hundreds of thousands of clones, approximately 86% recorded once. The sequencing input was PBMCs or T cells enriched from blood (not recorded which). The receptor source for this set is a woman between 45 and 65 years old with acute COVID-19.

This chain uses TRBV9 with TRBJ2-5, with unresolved D. This CDR3 spans 13 amino acids. The germline V gene has CDR1 SGDLS and CDR2 YYNGEE. The V end was cut by 0 bases, the J end by 4 bases, with 7 bases between. The CDR3 DNA follows: TGTGCCAGCAGCGTAGGGCTGATAGAGACCCAGTACTTC. This codes for CASSVGLIETQYF.

The DNA of the CDR3 is TGTGCCAGCAGTTCAACCAACAGGGTTGCTGGCTACACCTTC. Encoded protein: CASSSTNRVAGYTF. The gene calls are TRBV28 and TRBJ1-2; D perhaps matches TRBD1 (6 bases). Germline CDR1 MDHEN, CDR2 SYDVKM. Trimming shortened V by 4 bases and J by 7 bases, and 16 bases separated the two germline ends. The CDR3 is 14 residues long.

J is TRBJ1-3 and V is TRBV6-5; D unclear. V was clipped by 9 bases and J by 11 bases, with 17 bases between them. Per the germline V gene, CDR1 is MNHEY and CDR2 is SVGAGI. The CDR3 runs 12 residues. The chain's CDR3 is CASTPRAGAIYF. The DNA of the CDR3 is TGTGCCAGTACTCCCCGGGCGGGCGCCATATATTTT.